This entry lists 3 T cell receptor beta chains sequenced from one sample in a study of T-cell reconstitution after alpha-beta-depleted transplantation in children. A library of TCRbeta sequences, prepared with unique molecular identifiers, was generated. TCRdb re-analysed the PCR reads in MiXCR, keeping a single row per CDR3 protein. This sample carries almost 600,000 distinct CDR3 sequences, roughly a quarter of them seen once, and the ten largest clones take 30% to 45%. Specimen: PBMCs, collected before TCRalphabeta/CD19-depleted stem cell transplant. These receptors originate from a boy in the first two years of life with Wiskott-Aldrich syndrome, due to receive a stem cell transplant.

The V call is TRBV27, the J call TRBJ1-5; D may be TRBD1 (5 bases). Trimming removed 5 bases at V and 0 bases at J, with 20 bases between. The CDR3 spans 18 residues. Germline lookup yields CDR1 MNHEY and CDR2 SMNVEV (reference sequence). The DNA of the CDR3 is TGTGCCAGCAGTCGGCGGGGGATGGGCTTATATAGCAATCAGCCCCAGCATTTT. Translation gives CASSRRGMGLYSNQPQHF.

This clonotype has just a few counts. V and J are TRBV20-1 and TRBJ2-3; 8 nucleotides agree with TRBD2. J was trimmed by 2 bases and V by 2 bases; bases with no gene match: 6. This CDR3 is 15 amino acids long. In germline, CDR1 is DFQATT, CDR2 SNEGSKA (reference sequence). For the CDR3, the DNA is TGCAGTGCTAGAACCAGCGGGAGCCCCACAGATACGCAGTATTTT. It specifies CSARTSGSPTDTQYF.

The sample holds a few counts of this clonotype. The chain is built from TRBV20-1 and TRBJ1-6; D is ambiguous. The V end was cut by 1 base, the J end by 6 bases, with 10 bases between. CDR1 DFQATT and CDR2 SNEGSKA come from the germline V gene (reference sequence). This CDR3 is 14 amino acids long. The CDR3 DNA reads TGCAGTGCTAGAGGCAGTAGGGTTAATTCACCCCTCCACTTT. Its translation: CSARGSRVNSPLHF.